The 30 T cell receptor beta chains below were found in one sample sequenced in a study of cytomegalovirus exposure and HLA in healthy donors. The PCR had 60 Vbeta and 13 Jbeta primers. The table came from immunoSEQ multiplex PCR; TCRdb's copy has only in-frame clones and leaves some out. The table includes 120,000 or so clones, roughly 83% detected once. Specimen: PBMCs. These receptors all stem from a man aged 18 to 30 in good health and CMV-seronegative.

V gene TRBV27 combines with J gene TRBJ2-1; 12 nucleotides align to TRBD1. The ends lost 0 bases at V and 6 bases at J; junction bases unmatched: 6. The germline V gene encodes CDR1 MNHEY and CDR2 SMNVEV (reference sequence). This CDR3 has 17 residues. CDR3 DNA sequence: TGTGCCAGCAGTTTATCCGGGACAGGGGGCGCGGGCAATGAGCAGTTCTTC. It specifies CASSLSGTGGAGNEQFF.

The CDR3 loop reads CASSAGTLNTGELFF. DNA for the CDR3: TGTGCCAGCAGCGCTGGGACACTGAACACCGGGGAGCTGTTTTTT. The chain combines TRBV9 with TRBJ2-2; possible D gene TRBD1, 6 bases. The V end lost 3 bases, the J end lost 1 base, and 10 bases lay between the germline ends. There are 15 residues in the CDR3. Germline V gives CDR1 SGDLS, CDR2 YYNGEE.

This clone was detected a few times. The V gene is TRBV7-9, the J gene TRBJ1-1; no clear D. Trimming removed 5 bases from V and 3 bases from J, with 10 bases in between. Germline CDR1 reads SEHNR; CDR2 reads FQNEAQ (reference sequence). The CDR3 consists of 13 residues. CDR3 sequence (DNA): TGTGCCAGCAGCCCCACCACGGACACTGAAGCTTTCTTT. Its translation: CASSPTTDTEAFF.

The gene calls are TRBV11-3 and TRBJ2-3; TRBD2 agrees at 13 bases. CDR3 length: 16 amino acids. The V segment lost 5 bases and the J segment 5 bases; nucleotides outside the gene matches: 7. Per the germline V gene, CDR1 is SGHNT and CDR2 is YENEEA. The DNA of the CDR3 is TGTGCCAGCAGCGCCGGACTAGCGGGAGTGGAAGATACGCAGTATTTT. This translates into CASSAGLAGVEDTQYF.

V and J are TRBV30 and TRBJ2-7; no definite D call. Per the germline V gene, CDR1 is GTSNPN and CDR2 is SVGIG (reference sequence). There are 11 residues in the CDR3. Trimming removed 2 bases at V and 4 bases at J, with 6 bases between. The chain's CDR3 is CAWSPYYEQYF. The CDR3 nucleotides are TGTGCCTGGAGTCCTTATTACGAGCAGTACTTC.

The V and J genes are TRBV10-2 and TRBJ2-1, with 10 positions matching TRBD2. CDR3 length: 15 amino acids. J was trimmed by 2 bases and V by 7 bases; bases with no gene match: 5. The germline V gene has CDR1 WSHSY and CDR2 SAAADI. The CDR3 here is CASTETSGPYNEQFF. Written as DNA, the CDR3 is TGCGCCAGCACGGAGACTAGCGGGCCCTACAATGAGCAGTTCTTC.

This chain links TRBV9 with TRBJ2-2; D may be TRBD1 (6 bases). Trimming removed 1 base at V and 7 bases at J, with 11 bases between. The CDR3 length is 14 residues. Germline-derived CDR1 and CDR2 are SGDLS and YYNGEE. The CDR3 sequence: CASSVSQGYGELFF. Written as DNA, the CDR3 is TGTGCCAGCAGCGTATCACAGGGTTACGGGGAGCTGTTTTTT.

The CDR3 is CASSRKAGQETQYF. The CDR3 coding sequence is TGTGCCAGCAGCAGAAAAGCGGGACAAGAGACCCAGTACTTC. J is TRBJ2-5 and V is TRBV5-4; 7 positions match TRBD2. Germline V CDR1 and CDR2: SGHNT, YYREEE (reference sequence). The CDR3 has 14 residues. V was pared by 4 bases and J by 2 bases, with 5 bases of the junction left unmatched. Full variable domain (remainder filled in from reference TRBV5-4 and TRBJ2-5): ETGVTQSPTHLIKTRGQQVTLRCSSQSGHNTVSWYQQALGQGPQFIFQYYREEENGRGNFPPRFSGLQFPNYSSELNVNALELDDSALYLCASSRKAGQETQYFGPGTRLLVL.

This chain links TRBV19 with TRBJ2-7; 8 bases line up with TRBD1. Germline V gene sequence: CDR1 LNHDA, CDR2 SQIVND (reference sequence). V trimming: 3 bases; J trimming: 2 bases; junction bases outside the gene matches: 6. The length of the CDR3 is 15 residues. The DNA for the CDR3 is TGTGCCAGTAGTATTGGGACAGGCTTAACCTACGAGCAGTACGTC. It encodes CASSIGTGLTYEQYV.

The gene calls are TRBV4-3 and TRBJ2-2; D is perhaps TRBD2 (5 bases). From germline, CDR1 is LGHNA and CDR2 YSLEER. Trimming pared 0 bases from V and 5 bases from J, leaving 19 bases between. This CDR3 has 18 amino acids. The CDR3, as DNA: TGCGCCAGCAGCCAAGATAGGGCGGGCCCCGCTTCGACCGGGGAGCTGTTTTTT. Translation gives CASSQDRAGPASTGELFF.

The gene calls are TRBV28 and TRBJ2-3; TRBD2 aligns across 11 bases. The CDR3 is made up of 16 amino acids. From germline, CDR1 is MDHEN and CDR2 SYDVKM. The ends lost 4 bases at V and 2 bases at J; junction bases unmatched: 5. The CDR3 nucleotides are TGTGCCAGCAGTTACCTAGCGGGAGGCGACACAGATACGCAGTATTTT. It translates to CASSYLAGGDTDTQYF.

The genes are TRBV7-6 and TRBJ2-1, with 9 bases that match TRBD2. Trimming removed 1 base from V and 4 bases from J; junction bases left unmatched: 8. CDR3 length: 17 residues. The germline CDR1 and CDR2 sequences are SGHVS and FNYEAQ. The CDR3 loop is CASSLEGGRAEYNEQFF. CDR3 nucleotides: TGTGCCAGCAGCTTAGAAGGCGGGAGGGCCGAATACAATGAGCAGTTCTTC.

In regard to this clone: At one end, the junction sequence differs from germline, possibly due to a read error. The gene calls are TRBV10-3 and TRBJ2-1; 11 bases map to TRBD2. The CDR3 has 17 residues. The V gene's germline CDR1 is ENHRY and CDR2 SYGVKD. CDR3 amino acids: CAISDQGRDYGTSGGVF. Here the CDR3 DNA reads TGTGCCATCAGCGACCAGGGACGGGACTACGGGACTAGCGGAGGGGTCTTC.

The V gene is TRBV7-9, the J gene TRBJ1-1; TRBD1 matches 7 bases. CDR1 and CDR2 (germline): SEHNR, FQNEAQ (reference sequence). The V segment lost 5 bases and the J segment 2 bases; nucleotides outside the gene matches: 14. The CDR3 spans 17 residues. The CDR3 protein is CASSPPIIQGLNTEAFF. DNA for the CDR3: TGTGCCAGCAGCCCCCCCATTATACAGGGGCTAAACACTGAAGCTTTCTTT.

On this clone itself: One end of the junction is discordant with germline, which a read error may explain. Different DNA sequences within this sample yield the same CDR3. The rearrangement links TRBV25-1 to TRBJ2-1; 16 bases are a match to TRBD2. Germline values: CDR1 MGHDK, CDR2 SYGVNS. The CDR3 length is 17 residues. The CDR3 loop is CASSPGTSGRAYNEQFF. The CDR3 DNA follows: TGTGCCAGCAGTCCCGGGACTAGCGGGAGGGCGTACAATGAACAGTTCTTC.

The chain couples TRBV2 to TRBJ1-1; D is ambiguous. This CDR3 comprises 14 residues. Germline CDR1 and CDR2: SNHLY and FYNNEI. Trimming removed 6 bases at V and 0 bases at J, with 11 bases between. The CDR3 coding sequence is TGTGCCAGCAGGGCGGATCCGATGAACACTGAAGCTTTCTTT. Translated, it gives CASRADPMNTEAFF. Full variable domain (outside the CDR3, taken from reference TRBV2 and TRBJ1-1): EPEVTQTPSHQVTQMGQEVILRCVPISNHLYFYWYRQILGQKVEFLVSFYNNEISEKSEIFDDQFSVERPDGSNFTLKIRSTKLEDSAMYFCASRADPMNTEAFFGQGTRLTVV.

The chain has TRBV6-5 and TRBJ1-2; D unclear. Germline values: CDR1 MNHEY, CDR2 SVGAGI. V lost 1 base to trimming and J lost 2 bases, with 5 bases between them. The CDR3 spans 13 residues. The CDR3 protein is CASSYWQNYGYTF. The CDR3 nucleotides are TGTGCCAGCAGTTACTGGCAGAACTATGGCTACACCTTC.

V gene TRBV11-2 combines with J gene TRBJ1-2, with 8 positions matching TRBD1. This CDR3 has 15 amino acids. V shed 4 bases, J shed 8 bases, and the junction held 12 bases outside the gene matches. Germline V CDR1 and CDR2: SGHAT, FQNNGV. In nucleotides, the CDR3 is TGTGCCAGCAGCTCCCCCTCGCAGGGGGCGCGGGGCTACACCTTC. It translates to CASSSPSQGARGYTF.

The chain uses TRBV29-1 and TRBJ2-3; 14 nucleotides align to TRBD2. The J segment lost 2 bases and the V segment lost 6 bases, leaving 10 bases of the junction unmatched. Germline CDR1 reads SQVTM; CDR2 reads ANQGSEA. The CDR3 extends over 17 amino acids. As DNA, the CDR3 is TGCAGCGTACGACTAGCGGGAGGGTACCCACCCACAGATACGCAGTATTTT. Protein: CSVRLAGGYPPTDTQYF.

The chain is built from TRBV7-8 and TRBJ1-4; D uncertain. V was trimmed by 5 bases and J by 0 bases, leaving 19 bases between them. Germline-derived CDR1 and CDR2 are SGHVS and FQNEAQ. This CDR3 is 18 amino acids long. Written as DNA, the CDR3 is TGTGCCAGCAGCCTTACTTTGACGGCTAGTGCAACTAATGAAAAACTGTTTTTT. Translated, it gives CASSLTLTASATNEKLFF.

The V call is TRBV6-6, the J call TRBJ1-2; tentative D call: TRBD1 (6 bases). The germline V gene has CDR1 MNHNY and CDR2 SVGAGI (reference sequence). Trimming shortened V by 6 bases and J by 8 bases, and 19 bases separated the two germline ends. The CDR3 is 14 amino acids. The CDR3 nucleotides are TGTGCCAGCAGGCCGCCCCCCGGGACAAAGGGCTACACCTTC. It encodes CASRPPPGTKGYTF.

This clone has just one count. The rearrangement joins TRBV25-1 to TRBJ2-3, with D possibly matching TRBD1 (6 bases). Germline V lookup: CDR1 MGHDK, CDR2 SYGVNS. This CDR3 is built from 17 residues. The V end lost 0 bases, the J end lost 6 bases, and 19 bases lay between the germline ends. The CDR3 bases are TGTGCCAGCAGTGAATATCTAGGGGGTTGGGACACGGATACGCAGTATTTT. It is translated as CASSEYLGGWDTDTQYF.

The DNA of the CDR3 is TGTGCCAGCAGCTCCTACAGGGGGCGGAAAAATGAGCAGTTCTTC. Protein product: CASSSYRGRKNEQFF. This sequence joins TRBV7-6 and TRBJ2-1, with 9 bases aligning to TRBD1. Trimming cost V 4 bases and J 7 bases; bases outside gene matches: 8. The V gene's germline CDR1 is SGHVS and CDR2 FNYEAQ. CDR3 length: 15 residues.

The table lists this clone with a few counts. V and J are TRBV6-5 and TRBJ2-2; 11 bases align to TRBD1. J lost 4 bases, V lost 5 bases, and 3 bases had no gene match. Looked up from germline, CDR1 is MNHEY and CDR2 is SVGAGI. CDR3 size: 15 residues. CDR3 sequence: CASSVGTGGTGELFF. The CDR3 DNA reads as TGTGCCAGCAGTGTCGGGACAGGGGGCACCGGGGAGCTGTTTTTT.

V and J are TRBV5-6 and TRBJ1-2; the D is unclear. The CDR3 loop spans 12 amino acids. The V gene's germline CDR1 is SGHDT and CDR2 YYEEEE. V was clipped by 4 bases and J by 5 bases, with 9 bases between them. The CDR3 DNA reads as TGTGCCAGCAGCACAACAGCATATGGCTACACCTTC. The encoded protein is CASSTTAYGYTF.

Regarding this clone: The sample has other DNA sequences that encode this CDR3 too. CDR3 residues: CASSRGNRDTEAFF. In DNA, the CDR3 is TGCGCCAGCAGCCGAGGGAATCGGGACACTGAAGCTTTCTTT. The chain is built from TRBV4-1 and TRBJ1-1, with unresolved D. This CDR3 contains 14 residues. Germline V gives CDR1 MGHRA, CDR2 YSYEKL. Between the trimmed V and J ends, which lost 4 bases and 3 bases, there was a span of 12 bases.

This sequence joins TRBV28 and TRBJ2-2, with a tentative D call TRBD2 (5 bases). The CDR3 runs to 14 residues. Germline CDR1 is MDHEN and CDR2 is SYDVKM. Trimming removed 10 bases from V and 7 bases from J, with 19 bases in between. The CDR3 here is CATRGRRWNGELFF. Here the CDR3 DNA reads TGTGCCACCCGAGGTAGGAGGTGGAACGGGGAGCTGTTTTTT.

V gene TRBV7-9 combines with J gene TRBJ2-2; 11 nucleotides align to TRBD1. The CDR3 is 16 residues long. CDR1 and CDR2 (germline): SEHNR, FQNEAQ (reference sequence). Losses at the gene ends were 4 bases for V and 5 bases for J; bases not matched to a gene: 6. This chain's CDR3 is CASSSGQGALTGELFF. The CDR3 nucleotides are TGTGCCAGCAGCTCAGGACAGGGGGCTTTGACCGGGGAGCTGTTTTTT.

CDR3 DNA: TGTGCCAGCAGCTTAGTTAACAATCAGCCCCAGCATTTT. Encoded protein: CASSLVNNQPQHF. The chain employs TRBV11-2 and TRBJ1-5; D remains ambiguous. Germline values: CDR1 SGHAT, CDR2 FQNNGV. The CDR3 has 13 amino acids. V lost 1 base, J lost 3 bases, and 4 bases lay in between. Looking up the rest from reference TRBV11-2 and TRBJ1-5 gives the full variable domain: EAGVAQSPRYKIIEKRQSVAFWCNPISGHATLYWYQQILGQGPKLLIQFQNNGVVDDSQLPKDRFSAERLKGVDSTLKIQPAKLEDSAVYLCASSLVNNQPQHFGDGTRLSIL.

This chain joins TRBV28 and TRBJ2-1, with TRBD1 as a possible D gene (6 bases). The V gene's germline CDR1 is MDHEN and CDR2 SYDVKM. Trimming cost V 5 bases and J 4 bases, with 15 bases left between them. This CDR3 comprises 15 residues. This CDR3 reads CASSPVRGVYNEQFF. DNA for the CDR3: TGTGCCAGCAGTCCGGTCAGGGGAGTATACAATGAGCAGTTCTTC.